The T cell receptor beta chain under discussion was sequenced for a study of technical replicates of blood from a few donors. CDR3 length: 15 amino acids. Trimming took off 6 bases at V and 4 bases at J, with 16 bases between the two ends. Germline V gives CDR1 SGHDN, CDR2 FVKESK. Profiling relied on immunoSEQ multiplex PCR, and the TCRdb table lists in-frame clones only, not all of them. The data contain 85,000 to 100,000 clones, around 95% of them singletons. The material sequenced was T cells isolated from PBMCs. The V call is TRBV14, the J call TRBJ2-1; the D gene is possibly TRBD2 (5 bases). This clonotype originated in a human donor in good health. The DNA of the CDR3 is TGTGCCAGCAGGTCCGGAGGTTTCCCTTACAATGAGCAGTTCTTC. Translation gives CASRSGGFPYNEQFF.